These 20 T cell receptor beta chains share one sample of origin, sequenced in a study of molecular identifiers for immune sequencing clone quantification. Each CDR3 protein is one row after TCRdb ran MiXCR on the PCR reads. This table holds around 460,000 distinct CDR3 sequences, 20% to 25% found once. Sequencing input: naive CD8+ T cells from blood, with Jurkat cell RNA spiked in. The sample's subset: FACS-sorted CD8+CD4-CCR7+CD45RA+ naive T cells. These receptors all stem from a human donor in good health. Some libraries in this study had Jurkat cell RNA spiked in.

The chain joins TRBV20-1 to TRBJ2-7; weak D call: TRBD2 (6 bases). The CDR3 loop spans 14 amino acids. Germline V CDR1 and CDR2: DFQATT, SNEGSKA (reference sequence). The ends were cut back, 6 bases at V and 0 bases at J, with 15 bases in the middle. As DNA, the CDR3 is TGCAGTGCCGTCGGGTCGGGACTCTCCTACGAGCAGTACTTC. Protein product: CSAVGSGLSYEQYF.

This clonotype showed up just a few times. This chain links TRBV20-1 with TRBJ2-7; TRBD1 agrees at 12 bases. Germline values: CDR1 DFQATT, CDR2 SNEGSKA (reference sequence). This CDR3 comprises 18 residues. V lost 6 bases and J lost 2; bases outside the gene matches: 17. The CDR3 DNA sequence: TGCAGTGCCCTTGGACAGGGACAGGGGGCGGGATTCGCCTACGAGCAGTACTTC. Translated: CSALGQGQGAGFAYEQYF.

This clonotype turned up a few times. This chain uses TRBV7-3 with TRBJ2-5; possibly TRBD2 for D (6 bases). With 6 bases removed from V and 4 bases from J, the gap between germline ends came to 12 bases. This CDR3 contains 13 residues. Germline V lookup: CDR1 SGHTA, CDR2 FQGTGA. CDR3 amino acids: CASRPSVGETQYF. The CDR3 DNA sequence: TGTGCCAGCAGGCCTAGCGTTGGAGAGACCCAGTACTTC.

The table lists this clonotype with many counts. The chain combines TRBV6-2 or TRBV6-3 with TRBJ2-5, with D possibly being TRBD2 (5 bases). The CDR3 is made up of 14 amino acids. Germline-derived CDR1 and CDR2 are MNHEY and SVGEGT. Trimming left V 6 bases short and J 5 bases short, with 16 bases between. CDR3: CASSPRLAAETQYF. CDR3 nucleotide sequence: TGTGCCAGCAGCCCACGGCTAGCTGCCGAGACCCAGTACTTC.

This clonotype was seen ten or more times. The J gene is TRBJ2-3, the V gene TRBV5-4, with a possible D match to TRBD1 (6 bases). Germline V gene sequence: CDR1 SGHNT, CDR2 YYREEE (reference sequence). Trimming stripped 2 bases from V and 4 bases from J, with 17 bases between. The CDR3 runs 16 residues. The CDR3 loop is CASSFWSGVFPDTQYF. The CDR3, as DNA: TGTGCCAGCAGCTTCTGGTCAGGGGTTTTTCCAGATACGCAGTATTTT.

Turning to this clonotype: The junction departs from the called germline gene at one end, perhaps through a read error. The rearrangement uses TRBV13 and TRBJ1-1; D unresolved. CDR1 PRHDT and CDR2 FYEKMQ come from the germline V gene (reference sequence). This CDR3 contains 13 residues. The CDR3 nucleotides are TGTGCCACCAGCTATCTGACGAACACTGAAGCTTTCTTT. Translation: CATSYLTNTEAFF.

This clonotype was seen repeatedly, ten times or more. The chain carries TRBV5-4 and TRBJ2-3, with TRBD2 matching over 7 bases. With V trimmed by 4 bases and J by 0 bases, 8 bases remained unmatched. In germline, CDR1 is SGHNT, CDR2 YYREEE (reference sequence). This CDR3 spans 16 amino acids. The CDR3 is CASSVRLAPSTDTQYF. The CDR3 DNA sequence: TGTGCCAGCAGCGTTCGACTAGCCCCTAGCACAGATACGCAGTATTTT.

This clonotype was seen more than once but under ten times. The V gene is TRBV4-1, the J gene TRBJ2-7; D is undetermined. V lost 0 bases to trimming and J lost 0 bases, with 12 bases between them. The CDR3 covers 16 residues. The germline gives CDR1 MGHRA, CDR2 YSYEKL. The CDR3: CASSQEIGPSSYEQYF. The CDR3 coding sequence is TGCGCCAGCAGCCAAGAAATAGGGCCAAGCTCCTACGAGCAGTACTTC.

This clonotype was counted between two and nine times. The V and J genes are TRBV7-8 and TRBJ2-5, with D hard to call. Trimming cost V 5 bases and J 5 bases, with 24 bases left between them. Germline CDR1 and CDR2: SGHVS and FQNEAQ. The CDR3 has 17 amino acids. DNA for the CDR3: TGTGCCAGCAGCGCCGCCCTGGCAGGCCGGCCTGTGGAGACCCAGTACTTC. This translates into CASSAALAGRPVETQYF.

This clonotype was observed a single time. An end of the junction does not agree with germline; a read error may underlie this. This sequence joins TRBV4-3 and TRBJ2-7; TRBD1 matches 8 bases. Germline assignment: CDR1 LGHNA and CDR2 YSLEER. The CDR3 loop spans 15 amino acids. In DNA, the CDR3 is TGCGACAGCAGCCAAGATCGACAGGGGACCTACGAGCAGTACTTC. It encodes CDSSQDRQGTYEQYF.

There are many counts of this clonotype. The rearrangement links TRBV28 to TRBJ2-7; perhaps TRBD1 as D (5 bases). Between the trimmed V and J ends, which lost 4 bases and 3 bases, there was a span of 7 bases. This CDR3 spans 12 amino acids. The V gene's germline CDR1 is MDHEN and CDR2 SYDVKM. The CDR3 sequence: CASSSTDYEQYF. As DNA, the CDR3 is TGTGCCAGCAGTTCGACAGACTACGAGCAGTACTTC.

This clonotype has a handful of counts. The rearrangement links TRBV5-1 to TRBJ2-7; perhaps TRBD1 as D (6 bases). The CDR3 is 15 amino acids. V gave up 3 bases and J gave up 2 bases, with 15 bases separating them. Germline CDR1 SGHRS, CDR2 YFSETQ. The CDR3 DNA reads as TGCGCCAGCAGCTCGGGGCCGGGACAAACCTACGAGCAGTACTTC. It translates to CASSSGPGQTYEQYF.

Many counts were recorded for this clonotype. The V call is TRBV20-1, the J call TRBJ2-2; 8 bases align to TRBD1. J lost 0 bases, V lost 8 bases, and 5 bases had no gene match. The CDR3 length is 14 residues. The germline V gene has CDR1 DFQATT and CDR2 SNEGSKA (reference sequence). For the CDR3, the DNA is TGCAGTAGGGGACAGGACTCGAACACCGGGGAGCTGTTTTTT. It yields the protein CSRGQDSNTGELFF.

The chain is built from TRBV12-3 or TRBV12-4 and TRBJ2-7; D assignment may be TRBD1 or TRBD2 (7 bases each). V was cut by 3 bases and J by 2 bases, with 14 bases left in between. This CDR3 region has 15 residues. This CDR3 is CASSFPRGGTYEQYF. Written as DNA, the CDR3 is TGTGCCAGCAGTTTTCCCAGGGGGGGAACCTACGAGCAGTACTTC.

This clonotype was seen only a few times. The rearrangement joins TRBV27 to TRBJ1-5; the D is unclear. Germline values: CDR1 MNHEY, CDR2 SMNVEV (reference sequence). There are 13 residues in the CDR3. V gave up 6 bases and J gave up 5 bases, with 11 bases separating them. The CDR3 here is CASSSLPHQPQHF. The CDR3 DNA follows: TGTGCCAGCAGCTCCCTACCTCATCAGCCCCAGCATTTT.

With respect to this clonotype: A read error is possible here, since a much larger clone lies one base away. This sequence joins TRBV13 and TRBJ2-3, with 12 bases matching TRBD2. Germline V gene lookup returns CDR1 PRHDT and CDR2 FYEKMQ (reference sequence). This CDR3 is 16 amino acids long. CDR3 sequence (DNA): TGTGCCAGCAGCTCAGAGACTAGCGGGAGCACAGATACGCGGTATTTT. Its translation: CASSSETSGSTDTRYF.

Only a few counts were recorded for this clonotype. The J gene is TRBJ1-4, the V gene TRBV5-1; 10 bases align to TRBD1. V lost 4 bases to trimming and J lost 0 bases; unmatched junction nucleotides: 12. The CDR3 totals 19 residues. Germline CDR1 and CDR2: SGHRS and YFSETQ. The CDR3 protein is CASSIGTGDHRSTNEKLFF. In DNA form, the CDR3 reads TGCGCCAGCAGCATCGGGACAGGGGACCATCGCTCAACTAATGAAAAACTGTTTTTT.

On this clonotype itself: One end of the junction varies from germline; a read error may be responsible. CDR3 residues: CASSADPYSHEQYF. The CDR3 bases are TGTGCCAGCAGCGCCGACCCATACTCCCACGAGCAGTACTTC. The rearrangement uses TRBV9 and TRBJ2-7; D gene unclear. CDR1 is SGDLS, CDR2 YYNGEE, per germline. CDR3 size: 14 residues.

This clonotype was seen at least ten times. The chain couples TRBV5-4 to TRBJ2-3, with 10 positions matching TRBD2. The CDR3 runs to 15 residues. V lost 4 bases, J lost 4 bases, and 6 bases stayed unmatched. The germline V gene encodes CDR1 SGHNT and CDR2 YYREEE (reference sequence). In nucleotides, the CDR3 is TGTGCCAGCAGCGGCGGACTAGCGGTAGCAGATACGCAGTATTTT. Translated, it gives CASSGGLAVADTQYF.

A few counts support this clonotype. V and J are TRBV6-2 or TRBV6-3 and TRBJ1-5, with TRBD1 matching 7 bases. The trim removed 4 bases at V and 6 bases at J, leaving 9 bases unmatched. CDR1 and CDR2 from the germline V gene are MNHEY and SVGEGT. This CDR3 is built from 15 residues. Here the CDR3 DNA reads TGTGCCAGCAGTTCCGGGACAGTCAACGGTCAGCCCCAGCATTTT. Translating gives CASSSGTVNGQPQHF.